The rows below give T cell receptor beta chains drawn from one sample of a study of T-cell reconstitution after alpha-beta-depleted transplantation in children. MiXCR, applied by TCRdb to the PCR reads, yields one record per CDR3 protein. The data show tens of thousands of distinct CDR3 sequences, under 13% seen once. Specimen: PBMCs from the stem cell graft donor, collected from the stem cell graft. Receptors were obtained from a human donor who donated a stem cell graft to a child with chronic granulomatous disease. Both conserved end residues are part of each CDR3. A D gene is named only where the DNA matches it firmly. The size field is filled for only some rows; it gives once, few, many or a size class.

j_call clone_size v_call d_call cdr3_aa cdr3_nt
TRBJ2-3 many TRBV5-1 NA CASSSGSGTAPSTDTQYF TGCGCCAGCAGCTCCGGCTCCGGGACGGCCCCTAGCACAGATACGCAGTATTTT
TRBJ2-3 many TRBV12-3/TRBV12-4 NA CASSLRDFARTDTQYF TGTGCCAGCAGTTTACGGGACTTTGCCCGCACAGATACGCAGTATTTT
TRBJ2-7 many TRBV11-1 NA CASSGVSESYEQYF TGTGCCAGCAGCGGAGTTAGCGAGTCCTACGAGCAGTACTTC
TRBJ2-3 many TRBV29-1 NA CSVEEQGTDTQYF TGCAGCGTTGAAGAACAGGGCACAGATACGCAGTATTTT
TRBJ2-1 many TRBV5-1 NA CASSLGEQGSEQFF TGCGCCAGCAGCTTGGGGGAACAGGGTTCTGAGCAGTTCTTC
TRBJ1-4 medium-sized TRBV7-9 NA CASSYDSNEKLFF TGTGCCAGCAGTTATGACAGCAATGAAAAACTGTTTTTT
TRBJ2-5 many TRBV9 TRBD2 CASSSGGAQETQYF TGTGCCAGCAGCTCGGGGGGGGCCCAAGAGACCCAGTACTTC
TRBJ2-1 many TRBV9 NA CASSVAGLTVGHEQFF TGTGCCAGCAGCGTAGCTGGTCTGACAGTAGGGCATGAGCAGTTCTTC
TRBJ1-5 NA TRBV3-1 NA CAICLARDNQPQHF TGTGCCATCTGCCTCGCCAGGGACAATCAGCCCCAGCATTTT
TRBJ1-5 NA TRBV7-8 NA CASSFHLRDLGNQPQHF TGTGCCAGCAGCTTCCACCTACGAGACCTAGGTAATCAGCCCCAGCATTTT
TRBJ2-5 many TRBV20-1 NA CSARSLGATVRETQYF TGCAGTGCTAGATCCCTGGGAGCGACTGTTCGAGAGACCCAGTACTTC
TRBJ1-1 many TRBV7-9 NA CASSLLLQTNTEAFF TGTGCCAGCAGCTTACTGCTCCAGACCAACACTGAAGCTTTCTTT
TRBJ2-3 many TRBV20-1 TRBD2 CRRGLAGGTDTQYF TGCAGGAGAGGACTAGCGGGAGGCACAGATACGCAGTATTTT
TRBJ1-2 many TRBV6-5 TRBD1 CASSRTGGRGYTF TGTGCCAGCAGCCGAACAGGGGGCCGTGGCTACACCTTC
TRBJ2-3 many TRBV12-3/TRBV12-4 TRBD2 CASSLGLAGGISTDTQYF TGTGCCAGCAGTTTAGGACTAGCGGGGGGCATAAGCACAGATACGCAGTATTTT
TRBJ2-7 many TRBV5-1 NA CASSLTTGAEVYEQYF TGCGCCAGCAGCTTGACTACAGGTGCGGAGGTCTACGAGCAGTACTTC
TRBJ1-1 many TRBV5-6 TRBD1 CASNGEGANTEAFF TGTGCCTCAAACGGGGAGGGGGCGAACACTGAAGCTTTCTTT
TRBJ2-7 many TRBV7-2 TRBD1 CASTPVTGVYEQYF TGTGCCAGCACCCCGGTCACAGGGGTCTACGAGCAGTACTTC
TRBJ2-2 many TRBV29-1 NA CSVAKQDNTGELFF TGCAGCGTTGCGAAACAGGATAACACCGGGGAGCTGTTTTTT
TRBJ2-5 many TRBV5-1 NA CASDPGFGETQYF TGCGCCAGCGACCCAGGGTTCGGGGAGACCCAGTACTTC
TRBJ2-3 many TRBV12-3/TRBV12-4 NA CASSQGPAGPSQYF TGTGCCAGCAGCCAGGGTCCCGCCGGGCCCTCGCAGTATTTT
TRBJ2-2 many TRBV11-3 TRBD1 CASSPTGQGNTGELFF TGTGCCAGCAGCCCGACTGGACAGGGGAACACCGGGGAGCTGTTTTTT
TRBJ1-1 NA TRBV12-3/TRBV12-4 TRBD1 CASSFGQGNTEAFF TGTGCCAGCAGTTTTGGACAGGGGAACACTGAAGCTTTCTTT
TRBJ2-5 many TRBV15 NA CATSLPPQGGETQYF TGTGCCACCAGCCTCCCACCGCAGGGAGGAGAGACCCAGTACTTC
TRBJ1-4 many TRBV25-1 NA CASSEWGNEKLFF TGTGCCAGCAGTGAATGGGGTAATGAAAAACTGTTTTTT
TRBJ1-1 NA TRBV6-2/TRBV6-3 NA CASRQGMNTEAFF TGTGCCAGCAGGCAGGGCATGAACACTGAAGCTTTCTTT
TRBJ1-6 many TRBV5-6 NA CASSRMPGSSYNSPLHF TGTGCCAGCAGCCGGATGCCTGGGAGCTCCTATAATTCACCCCTCCACTTT
TRBJ2-5 many TRBV3-1 TRBD1 CASSPGTGEETQYF TGTGCCAGCAGCCCCGGGACAGGGGAAGAGACCCAGTACTTC
TRBJ2-7 many TRBV5-5 NA CASSLAPMKSYEQYF TGTGCCAGCAGCTTGGCCCCGATGAAATCCTACGAGCAGTACTTC
TRBJ2-7 few TRBV7-9 NA CASSLARGMYDEQYF TGTGCCAGCAGCTTAGCGCGAGGGATGTACGACGAGCAGTACTTC
TRBJ1-1 medium-sized TRBV7-8 TRBD1 CASSLGQGKTEAFF TGTGCCAGCAGCCTCGGACAGGGGAAAACTGAAGCTTTCTTT
TRBJ2-7 many TRBV20-1 NA CSARAVGGYEQYF TGCAGTGCTAGAGCGGTAGGGGGCTACGAGCAGTACTTC
TRBJ1-1 many TRBV10-3 NA CAISRVRADEAFF TGTGCCATCTCCAGGGTTCGGGCAGATGAAGCTTTCTTT
TRBJ1-2 NA TRBV7-2 TRBD1 CASRGDRDGYTF TGTGCCAGCAGGGGGGACAGGGATGGCTACACCTTC
TRBJ2-2 many TRBV12-3/TRBV12-4 TRBD2 CASSPSYGRHAGELFF TGTGCCAGCAGTCCGTCTTACGGGAGGCACGCCGGGGAGCTGTTTTTT
TRBJ2-7 once TRBV7-6 NA CASSPNPEPSYEQYF TGTGCCAGCAGCCCAAACCCGGAACCGTCCTACGAGCAGTACTTT
TRBJ2-1 many TRBV25-1 NA CASSGPSYNEQFF TGTGCCAGCAGTGGGCCCTCCTACAATGAGCAGTTCTTC
TRBJ2-2 many TRBV27 TRBD2 CASSLHRDYKNFANTGELFF TGTGCCAGCAGTTTACATCGGGACTACAAAAATTTCGCGAACACCGGGGAGCTGTTTTTT
TRBJ2-7 many TRBV7-9 NA CASSYWDISQGREQYF TGTGCCAGCAGCTACTGGGACATCAGTCAAGGCCGGGAGCAGTACTTC